The entry below gives a single T cell receptor beta chain sequence along with its context. Antigen specificity is unknown. Unique-molecular-identifier-tagged TCR beta cDNA libraries were used. Once about 0.95 to 10 million T cells were used, approximately 520,000 cDNA molecules resulted. Each CDR3 protein is one row after TCRdb ran MiXCR on the PCR reads. The sample lists hundreds of thousands of distinct CDR3 sequences, roughly three fifths occurring once. The V end was cut by 3 bases, the J end by 8 bases, with 19 bases between. The V gene's germline CDR1 is LGHDT and CDR2 YNNKEL (reference sequence). This CDR3 region has 15 residues. This sample is part of a study of post-analysis software for immune sequencing data. Study in general: Clinical courses comprised relapsing-remitting, secondary progressive and progressive-relapsing multiple sclerosis.

Study results and caveats: Four to six TRBV segments were more frequent in patients than controls; TRBV5-6, TRBV5-1 and TRBV20-1 belonged to this group. Compared with controls, patients showed significantly lower normalized Chao1 diversity. Samples made in the same batch grouped tightly together by F measure.

The origin of this receptor is a girl between 2 and 10 years old with multiple sclerosis. V gene TRBV3-1 combines with J gene TRBJ1-2; TRBD1 is a possible D gene (6 bases). The sequenced sample consisted of blood. The CDR3 loop reads CASSQPAGAIHGYTF. DNA of the CDR3: TGTGCCAGCAGCCAGCCGGCAGGGGCGATCCACGGCTACACCTTC. Drawing the rest from reference TRBV3-1 and TRBJ1-2, the complete variable domain is DTAVSQTPKYLVTQMGNDKSIKCEQNLGHDTMYWYKQDSKKFLKIMFSYNNKELIINETVPNRFSPKSPDKAHLNLHINSLELGDSAVYFCASSQPAGAIHGYTFGSGTRLTVV.